The sequence of this TCR beta chain was determined in a study of blood T cells in healthy people across ages. This CDR3 is 13 amino acids long. Between the trimmed V and J ends, which lost 10 bases and 4 bases, there was a span of 16 bases. Per germline, CDR1 SNHLY and CDR2 FYNNEI. Primers used in a second PCR of roughly 7 to 11 cycles were a sample-barcoded 5' primer and a J-beta primer mix. TCRdb itself ran the 5' RACE reads through MiXCR, one entry per CDR3 protein. This table holds just over 800,000 distinct CDR3 sequences, 62% found once. This clonotype was sampled from a man younger than 45 in good health. The chain uses TRBV2 and TRBJ2-5; D may match TRBD1 or TRBD2 (6 bases each). Specimen: blood. The CDR3 coding sequence is TGTGCCACCGCCCCGGGGGCCGGAGAGACCCAGTACTTC. This sequence encodes CATAPGAGETQYF.